Shown below are 10 T cell receptor beta chains from a single sample sequenced in a study of shared clonotypes between healthy human individuals. Generated by immunoSEQ multiplex PCR, the TCRdb table keeps only in-frame clones and is missing some. The sample lists some 2,000,000 clones, approximately 94% occurring once. Sequencing was performed on naive CD4+ T cells sorted from blood. Subset denoted: CD45RA+ positively selected. The source of these receptors is a man between 18 and 29 years old in good health.

The chain recombines TRBV6-1 with TRBJ2-1; tentatively, D is TRBD1 or TRBD2 (5 bases each). The length of the CDR3 is 14 residues. CDR1 and CDR2 (germline): MNHNS, SASEGT. Trimming cost V 4 bases and J 3 bases, with 10 bases left between them. The CDR3 DNA is TGTGCCAGCAGTGGGGGACGGAACTACAATGAGCAGTTCTTC. This encodes CASSGGRNYNEQFF.

The chain is built from TRBV5-1 and TRBJ2-7, with 10 bases aligning to TRBD1. The CDR3 is 16 amino acids. J gave up 6 bases and V 2 bases, and 11 bases lay outside the gene matches. Germline CDR1 is SGHRS and CDR2 is YFSETQ. The CDR3 reads CASSFSSRDRGSEQYF. In DNA form, the CDR3 reads TGCGCCAGCAGCTTTAGTTCCCGGGACAGGGGTTCCGAGCAGTACTTC. The complete variable domain, with remaining parts taken from reference TRBV5-1 and TRBJ2-7, reads KAGVTQTPRYLIKTRGQQVTLSCSPISGHRSVSWYQQTPGQGLQFLFEYFSETQRNKGNFPGRFSGRQFSNSRSEMNVSTLELGDSALYLCASSFSSRDRGSEQYFGPGTRLTVT.

Concerning this clone itself: Other nucleotide sequences from this sample produce the same CDR3. This rearrangement joins TRBV10-3 to TRBJ1-1, with D hard to call. Germline V gene lookup returns CDR1 ENHRY and CDR2 SYGVKD. The CDR3 spans 11 residues. Between the trimmed V and J ends, which lost 6 bases and 2 bases, there was a span of 4 bases. This CDR3 is CAIRQNTEAFF. CDR3 bases: TGTGCCATCAGGCAAAACACTGAAGCTTTCTTT.

V gene TRBV6-6 combines with J gene TRBJ2-7, with 7 bases identical to TRBD1. The J segment lost 4 bases and the V segment lost 6 bases, leaving 9 bases of the junction unmatched. Germline CDR1 and CDR2: MNHNY and SVGAGI (reference sequence). CDR3 length: 14 residues. The CDR3 region is CASSKQGLGYEQYF. The CDR3 DNA follows: TGTGCCAGCAGCAAACAGGGGCTAGGGTACGAGCAGTACTTC.

The chain joins TRBV7-8 to TRBJ2-5; D unresolved. Looked up from germline, CDR1 is SGHVS and CDR2 is FQNEAQ. This CDR3 has 13 amino acids. V was shortened by 5 bases and J by 5 bases, with 12 bases between the two germline ends. The CDR3 region has the DNA TGTGCCAGCAGCCTTGGGGTTGGCGAGACCCAGTACTTC. Translating it yields CASSLGVGETQYF.

The chain uses TRBV9 and TRBJ1-1, with 7 bases identical to TRBD1. The germline V gene has CDR1 SGDLS and CDR2 YYNGEE. Germline trimming cut 0 bases from V and 0 bases from J; bases unmatched to any gene: 5. The CDR3 has 16 amino acids. The CDR3 loop is CASSVGQGGMNTEAFF. CDR3 bases: TGTGCCAGCAGCGTAGGGCAGGGGGGTATGAACACTGAAGCTTTCTTT.

The chain's CDR3 is CASSPGTSRDEQFF. For the CDR3, the DNA is TGCGCCAGCAGCCCCGGGACTAGTAGAGATGAGCAGTTCTTC. The chain links TRBV5-1 to TRBJ2-1, with 8 bases aligning to TRBD2. Per the germline V gene, CDR1 is SGHRS and CDR2 is YFSETQ. There are 14 residues in the CDR3. V was clipped by 4 bases and J by 8 bases; unmatched bases: 8. Looking up the rest from reference TRBV5-1 and TRBJ2-1 gives the full variable domain: KAGVTQTPRYLIKTRGQQVTLSCSPISGHRSVSWYQQTPGQGLQFLFEYFSETQRNKGNFPGRFSGRQFSNSRSEMNVSTLELGDSALYLCASSPGTSRDEQFFGPGTRLTVL.

The CDR3 here is CASSGGTSGRARGEQYF. CDR3 nucleotides: TGTGCCAGCAGTGGAGGGACTAGCGGGAGGGCCCGTGGCGAGCAGTACTTC. The chain employs TRBV2 and TRBJ2-7; 16 nucleotides align to TRBD2. Germline CDR1 and CDR2: SNHLY and FYNNEI. Trimming cost V 4 bases and J 6 bases; bases outside gene matches: 9. The CDR3 spans 17 residues.

This chain joins TRBV5-4 and TRBJ2-2, with D perhaps TRBD1 (6 bases). The CDR3 runs 15 residues. In germline, CDR1 is SGHNT, CDR2 YYREEE (reference sequence). Trimming stripped 4 bases from V and 5 bases from J, with 15 bases between. CDR3 in amino acids: CASSGRGQTTGELFF. The CDR3 nucleotides read TGTGCCAGCAGCGGCAGGGGACAAACTACCGGGGAGCTGTTTTTT. Full variable domain (outside the CDR3, taken from reference TRBV5-4 and TRBJ2-2): ETGVTQSPTHLIKTRGQQVTLRCSSQSGHNTVSWYQQALGQGPQFIFQYYREEENGRGNFPPRFSGLQFPNYSSELNVNALELDDSALYLCASSGRGQTTGELFFGEGSRLTVL.

The V call is TRBV7-2, the J call TRBJ2-3, with 12 bases lining up with TRBD2. Germline-derived CDR1 and CDR2 are SGHTA and FQGNSA. The trim removed 5 bases at V and 0 bases at J, leaving 9 bases unmatched. CDR3 length: 18 amino acids. The CDR3 sequence is CASSELAGGLLSTDTQYF. The DNA of the CDR3 is TGTGCCAGCAGCGAGCTAGCGGGAGGGCTCTTGAGCACAGATACGCAGTATTTT.